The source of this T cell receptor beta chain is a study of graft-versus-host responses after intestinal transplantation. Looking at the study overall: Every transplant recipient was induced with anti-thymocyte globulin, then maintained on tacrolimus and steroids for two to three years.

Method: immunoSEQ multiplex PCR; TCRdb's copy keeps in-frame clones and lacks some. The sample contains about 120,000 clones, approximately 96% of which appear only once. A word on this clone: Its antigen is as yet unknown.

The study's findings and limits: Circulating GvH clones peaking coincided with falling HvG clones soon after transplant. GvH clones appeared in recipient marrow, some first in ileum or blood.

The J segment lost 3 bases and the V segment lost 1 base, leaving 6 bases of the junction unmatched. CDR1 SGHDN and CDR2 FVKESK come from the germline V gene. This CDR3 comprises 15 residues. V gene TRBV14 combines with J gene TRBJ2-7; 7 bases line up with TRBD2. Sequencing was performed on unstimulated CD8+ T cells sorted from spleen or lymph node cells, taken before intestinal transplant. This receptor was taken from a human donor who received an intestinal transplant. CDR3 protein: CASSQGAGVFYEQYF. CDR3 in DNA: TGTGCCAGCAGCCAAGGTGCGGGAGTGTTCTACGAGCAGTACTTC.